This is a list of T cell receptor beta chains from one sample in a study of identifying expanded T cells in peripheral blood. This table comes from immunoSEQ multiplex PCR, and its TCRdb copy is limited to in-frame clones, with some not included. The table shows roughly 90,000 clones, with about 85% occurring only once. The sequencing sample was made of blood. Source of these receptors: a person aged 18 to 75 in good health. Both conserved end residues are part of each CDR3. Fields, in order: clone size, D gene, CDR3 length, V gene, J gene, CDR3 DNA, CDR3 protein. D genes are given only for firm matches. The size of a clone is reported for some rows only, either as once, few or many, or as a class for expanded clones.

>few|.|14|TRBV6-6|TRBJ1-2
TGTGCCAGCCGACGGATGGAGGGGGACTATGGCTACACCTTC
CASRRMEGDYGYTF
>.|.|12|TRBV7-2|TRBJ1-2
TGTGCCAGCAGCTTGGCTAACTATGGCTACACCTTC
CASSLANYGYTF
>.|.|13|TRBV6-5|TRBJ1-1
TGTGCCAGCAGTCGATTCATGAACACTGAAGCTTTCTTT
CASSRFMNTEAFF
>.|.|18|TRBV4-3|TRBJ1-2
TGCGCCAGCAGCCAAGTCCGTAGGGTCGCAGGGGACACCTTCGGCTACACCTTC
CASSQVRRVAGDTFGYTF
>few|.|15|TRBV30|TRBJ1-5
TGTGCCTGGAGTAGTAGGGGACTCTACAATCAGCCCCAGCATTTT
CAWSSRGLYNQPQHF
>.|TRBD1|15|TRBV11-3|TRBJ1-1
TGTGCCAGCAGCGAAGGGGGACAGTACGAAACTGAAGCTTTCTTT
CASSEGGQYETEAFF
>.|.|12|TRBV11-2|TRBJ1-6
TGTGCCAGCAGTATTGTGGAGTCACCCCTCCACTTT
CASSIVESPLHF
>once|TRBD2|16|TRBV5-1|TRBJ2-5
TGCGCCAGCAGCTTGGCCGGGGGGAGGGGACAAGAGACCCAGTACTTC
CASSLAGGRGQETQYF
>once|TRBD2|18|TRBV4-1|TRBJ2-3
TGCGCCAGCAGCCCGCTAAGACTGAGCGGGGGAACGGGGGATACGCAGTATTTT
CASSPLRLSGGTGDTQYF
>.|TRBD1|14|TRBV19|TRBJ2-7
TGTGCCAGTAGTCAAACCGGGACAGTTACCGAGCAGTACTTC
CASSQTGTVTEQYF
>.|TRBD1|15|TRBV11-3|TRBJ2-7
TGTGCCAGCAGCTCTCGGGACAGGGGAGGCTACGAGCAGTACTTC
CASSSRDRGGYEQYF
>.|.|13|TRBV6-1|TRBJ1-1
TGTGCCAGCTTTAAACAGGAGAACACTGAAGCTTTCTTT
CASFKQENTEAFF
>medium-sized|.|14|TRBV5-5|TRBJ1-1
TGTGCCAGCAGTCATTACGACTGGAACACTGAAGCTTTCTTT
CASSHYDWNTEAFF
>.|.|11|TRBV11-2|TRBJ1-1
TGTGCCAGCAGCTCCTACACTGAAGCTTTCTTT
CASSSYTEAFF
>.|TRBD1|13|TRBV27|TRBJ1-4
TGTGCCAGCAGTTTATCACAGGGGAATATCCTGTTTTTT
CASSLSQGNILFF
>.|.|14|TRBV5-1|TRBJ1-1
TGCGCCAGCAGCTTGGTAGGCCAGAACACTGAAGCTTTCTTT
CASSLVGQNTEAFF
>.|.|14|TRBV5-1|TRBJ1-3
TGCGCCAGCATACGCAGGGACCCCATGGACACCATATATTTT
CASIRRDPMDTIYF
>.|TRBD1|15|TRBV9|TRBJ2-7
TGTGCCAGCAGCGCCGGGACAGGGGCGCCGTACGAGCAGTACTTC
CASSAGTGAPYEQYF
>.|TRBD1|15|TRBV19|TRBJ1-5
TGTGCCAGTAGTCCACCGGGACAGGGTATTCAGCCCCAGCATTTT
CASSPPGQGIQPQHF
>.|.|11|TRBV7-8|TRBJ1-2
TGTGCCAGCGGATCGACGGGAGGCTACACCTTC
CASGSTGGYTF
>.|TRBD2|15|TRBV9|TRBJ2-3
TGTGCCAGCAGCGGGACTAGGTATGGCACAGATACGCAGTATTTT
CASSGTRYGTDTQYF
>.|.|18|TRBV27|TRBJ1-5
TGTGCCAGCAGTTTATCCAGTCCGGGGGACTATAGCAATCAGCCCCAGCATTTT
CASSLSSPGDYSNQPQHF
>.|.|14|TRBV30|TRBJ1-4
TGTGCCTGGAGTGGGTCAGGGGAGCGTGAAAAACTGTTTTTT
CAWSGSGEREKLFF
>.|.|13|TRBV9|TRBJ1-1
TGTGCCAGCAGACGCGGGCTGAACACTGAAGCTTTCTTT
CASRRGLNTEAFF
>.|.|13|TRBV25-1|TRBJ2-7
TGTGCCACAGCAGTCCCAGGGAGGTACGAGCAGTACTTC
CATAVPGRYEQYF
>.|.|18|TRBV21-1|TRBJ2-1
TGTGCCAGCACCACCGACCCTAGCGGGGGGGCACCCCTGAATGAGCAGTTCTTC
CASTTDPSGGAPLNEQFF
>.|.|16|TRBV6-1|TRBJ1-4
TGTGCCAGCAGTGAACGGGGGACACCCATAGGGGAAAAACTGTTTTTT
CASSERGTPIGEKLFF
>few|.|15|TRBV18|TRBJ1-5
TGTGCCAGCTCACCACAGGGAGGGTCTAATCAGCCCCAGCATTTT
CASSPQGGSNQPQHF
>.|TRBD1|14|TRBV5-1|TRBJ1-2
TGCGCCAGCAGCGATTATCCGGGACAGTCTGGCTACACCTTC
CASSDYPGQSGYTF
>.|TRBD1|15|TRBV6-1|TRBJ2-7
TGTGCCAGCAGTGCCGCCGGGACAGGAACTTACGAGCAGTACTTC
CASSAAGTGTYEQYF
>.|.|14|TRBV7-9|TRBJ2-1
TGTGCCAGCAGCTTATTTCAGGACAGCAATGAGCAGTTCTTC
CASSLFQDSNEQFF
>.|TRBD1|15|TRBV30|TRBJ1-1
TGTGCCTGGAGTGTACGCTCAGGGGGCTCCACTGAAGCTTTCTTT
CAWSVRSGGSTEAFF
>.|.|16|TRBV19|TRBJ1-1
TGTGCCAGTAGTATAGATTGGGAGAGGAGGAACACTGAAGCTTTCTTT
CASSIDWERRNTEAFF
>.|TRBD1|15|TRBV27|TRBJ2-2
TGTGCCAGCAGTCCCACAGGGGTTTGGACCGGGGAGCTGTTTTTT
CASSPTGVWTGELFF
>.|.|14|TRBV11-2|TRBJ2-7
TGTGCCAGCAGCTTAGAGGTAGTGGGGCTCGAGCAGTACTTC
CASSLEVVGLEQYF
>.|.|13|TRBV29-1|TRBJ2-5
TGCAGCGTTAACCGACAGGCACAAGAGACCCAGTACTTC
CSVNRQAQETQYF
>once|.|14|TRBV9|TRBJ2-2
TGTGCCAGTTCGGTGCTTACTGAGGCCGGGGAGCTGTTTTTT
CASSVLTEAGELFF
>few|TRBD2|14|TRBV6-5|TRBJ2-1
TGTGCCAGCAGTCCGCGGGGGGGCGAGGGTGAGCAGTTCTTC
CASSPRGGEGEQFF
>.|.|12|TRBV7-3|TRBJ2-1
TGTGCCAGCAGCCAGGTCGTAAATGAGCAGTTCTTC
CASSQVVNEQFF
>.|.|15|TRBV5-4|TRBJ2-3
TGTGCCAGCAGCTTGTATGAGCAGTCAGCAGATACGCAGTATTTT
CASSLYEQSADTQYF
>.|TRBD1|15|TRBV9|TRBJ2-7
TGTGCCAGCAGCGTTTCACCGGGACAGGTAGACGAGCAGTACTTC
CASSVSPGQVDEQYF